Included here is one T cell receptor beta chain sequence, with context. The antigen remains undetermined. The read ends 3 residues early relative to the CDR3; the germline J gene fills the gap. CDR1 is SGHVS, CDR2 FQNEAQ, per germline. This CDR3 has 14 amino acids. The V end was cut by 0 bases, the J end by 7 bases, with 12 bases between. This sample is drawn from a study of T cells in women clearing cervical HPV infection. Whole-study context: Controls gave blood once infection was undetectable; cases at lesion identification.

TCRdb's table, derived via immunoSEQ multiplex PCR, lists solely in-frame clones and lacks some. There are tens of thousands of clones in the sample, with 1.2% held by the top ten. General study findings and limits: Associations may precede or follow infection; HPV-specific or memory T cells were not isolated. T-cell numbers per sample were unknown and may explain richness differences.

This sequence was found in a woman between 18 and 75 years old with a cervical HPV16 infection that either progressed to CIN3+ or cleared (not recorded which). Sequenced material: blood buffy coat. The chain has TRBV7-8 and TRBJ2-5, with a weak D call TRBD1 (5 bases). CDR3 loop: CASSLAGDVRTQYF. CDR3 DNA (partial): TGTGCCAGCAGCTTAGCAGGGGATGTGAGGACC.